Listed below are T cell receptor beta chains from one sample, sequenced in a study of T-cell memory formation after mild COVID-19. MiXCR, run by TCRdb on the 5' RACE reads, gives a single entry per CDR3 protein. This table holds 150,000 to 200,000 distinct CDR3 sequences, around 30% found once. Sequencing was carried out using PBMCs or a T cell subset sorted from them (not recorded which). These receptor sequences come from an adult woman who had mild COVID-19 (a few samples of this study predate the infection). Cell type and time point are not known. CDR3s include the opening cysteine and the closing phenylalanine or tryptophan. The D gene is left open where the match is weak. The size of a clone is reported for some rows only, either as once, few or many, or as a class for expanded clones.

cdr3_nt,cdr3_aa,cdr3_length,j_call,clone_size,v_call,d_call
TGCGCCAGCAGCTTGCTTACAGGGGGGCTCTACAATGAGCAGTTCTTC,CASSLLTGGLYNEQFF,16,TRBJ2-1,many,TRBV5-1,TRBD1
TGCGCCAGCAGCTCGCTCGGGGACAGGAGGGGTCGAAGCTATGGCTACACCTTC,CASSSLGDRRGRSYGYTF,18,TRBJ1-2,.,TRBV5-1,TRBD1
TGTGCCAGCAGCTTTATACAGGGGTCGGGGACCGGGGAGCTGTTTTTT,CASSFIQGSGTGELFF,16,TRBJ2-2,few,TRBV7-3,TRBD1
TGTGCCAGCAGCGTAGCGACCGGCAGGGAGCAGTACTTC,CASSVATGREQYF,13,TRBJ2-7,.,TRBV9,.
TGCAGTGCTGCCGTCCGGCTTAACGAGCAGTACTTC,CSAAVRLNEQYF,12,TRBJ2-7,few,TRBV20-1,.
TGTGCCACCAGGAAAACTGAAAACACTGAAGCTTTCTTT,CATRKTENTEAFF,13,TRBJ1-1,.,TRBV24-1,.
TGCAGTGCTAGGGAGTATTCGACTAGCGGGAGAGACGAGCAGTACTTC,CSAREYSTSGRDEQYF,16,TRBJ2-7,few,TRBV20-1,TRBD2
TGCAGTGCTAGAGGAATCGTGGGGGCGACAGGGTCAAAGTATGGCTACACCTTC,CSARGIVGATGSKYGYTF,18,TRBJ1-2,.,TRBV20-1,TRBD1
TGTGCCAGCAGTCCCGAAATGGGACTAGCGGAGTACTACGAGCAGTACTTC,CASSPEMGLAEYYEQYF,17,TRBJ2-7,.,TRBV12-3/TRBV12-4,TRBD2
TGTGCCAGCAGCGGGGCGGATCAGGGGGCAAACTATGGCTACACCTTC,CASSGADQGANYGYTF,16,TRBJ1-2,.,TRBV7-6,TRBD1
TGTGCCAGCTCACCAGGGCAAGAGACCCAGTACTTC,CASSPGQETQYF,12,TRBJ2-5,.,TRBV18,.
TGCGCCAGCAGCCCGGGTCTCCGGGACAGGGATAGCTATGGCTACACCTTC,CASSPGLRDRDSYGYTF,17,TRBJ1-2,.,TRBV5-1,TRBD1
TGTGCCAGCAGCCACCGGGGCGGGAGTTATTCCTCCTACAATGAGCAGTTCTTC,CASSHRGGSYSSYNEQFF,18,TRBJ2-1,few,TRBV3-1,TRBD2
TGTGCCAGCAGCCGCACCTCGGTAGCGGGGAGCGAGCAGTACTTC,CASSRTSVAGSEQYF,15,TRBJ2-7,few,TRBV7-9,TRBD2
TGTGCTAGTGGTCCAAGTCAATCGAGCACAGATACGCAGTATTTT,CASGPSQSSTDTQYF,15,TRBJ2-3,.,TRBV12-5,.
TGCAGTGCTACAGGTGGGAACACTGAAGCTTTCTTT,CSATGGNTEAFF,12,TRBJ1-1,.,TRBV20-1,.
TGCGCCAGCGGAAGACAGGGCTTCACAGATACGCAGTATTTT,CASGRQGFTDTQYF,14,TRBJ2-3,.,TRBV5-1,TRBD1